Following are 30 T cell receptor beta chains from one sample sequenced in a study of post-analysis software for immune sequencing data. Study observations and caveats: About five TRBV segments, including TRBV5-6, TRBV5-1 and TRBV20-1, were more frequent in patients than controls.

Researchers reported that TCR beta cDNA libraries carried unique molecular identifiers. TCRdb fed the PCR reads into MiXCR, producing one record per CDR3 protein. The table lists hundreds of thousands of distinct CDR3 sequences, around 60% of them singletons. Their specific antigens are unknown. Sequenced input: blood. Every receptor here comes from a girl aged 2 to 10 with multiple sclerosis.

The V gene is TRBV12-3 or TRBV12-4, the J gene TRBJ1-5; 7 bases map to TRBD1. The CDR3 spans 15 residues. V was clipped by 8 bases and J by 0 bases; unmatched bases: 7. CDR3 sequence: CASLDRADSNQPQHF. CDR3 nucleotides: TGTGCCAGCCTAGACAGGGCTGATAGCAATCAGCCCCAGCATTTT.

The DNA for the CDR3 is TGTGCCAGCAGTTTATATTGGACTGATGCCAAAAACATTCAGTACTTC. Protein: CASSLYWTDAKNIQYF. This chain joins TRBV28 and TRBJ2-4, with a weak D call TRBD2 (5 bases). The CDR3 runs to 16 residues. Looked up from germline, CDR1 is MDHEN and CDR2 is SYDVKM. Between the trimmed V and J ends, which lost 1 base and 1 base, there was a span of 11 bases.

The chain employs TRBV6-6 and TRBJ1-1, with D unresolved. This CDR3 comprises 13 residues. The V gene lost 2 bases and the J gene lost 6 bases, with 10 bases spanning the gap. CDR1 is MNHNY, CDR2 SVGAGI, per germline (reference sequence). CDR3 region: CASSYRHNAEAFF. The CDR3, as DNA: TGTGCCAGCAGTTACCGTCATAACGCTGAAGCTTTCTTT.

The CDR3 nucleotides read TGTGCCAGCAGCTGGGTGAGTCTAGCGGGAAACTACGAGCAGTACTTC. The encoded protein is CASSWVSLAGNYEQYF. The rearrangement joins TRBV5-6 to TRBJ2-7, with 9 nucleotides matching TRBD2. The V segment lost 3 bases and the J segment 3 bases; nucleotides outside the gene matches: 10. CDR1 is SGHDT, CDR2 YYEEEE, per germline. The length of the CDR3 is 16 residues.

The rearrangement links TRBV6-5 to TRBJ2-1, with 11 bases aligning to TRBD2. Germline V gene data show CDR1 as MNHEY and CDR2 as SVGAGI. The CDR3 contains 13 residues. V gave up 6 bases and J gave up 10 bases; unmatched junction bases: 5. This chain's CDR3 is CASSPSGGPEQFF. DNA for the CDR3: TGTGCCAGCAGCCCTAGCGGGGGGCCCGAGCAGTTCTTC.

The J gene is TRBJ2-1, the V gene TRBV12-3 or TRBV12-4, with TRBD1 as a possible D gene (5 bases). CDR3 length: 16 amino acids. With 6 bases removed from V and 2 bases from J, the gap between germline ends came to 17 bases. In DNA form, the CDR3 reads TGTGCCAGCAGCTTTGGGATTGGGGCTACCTACAATGAGCAGTTCTTC. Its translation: CASSFGIGATYNEQFF.

The CDR3 loop is CASSLRVGRGTDTQYF. CDR3 in DNA: TGTGCCAGCAGTTTACGGGTTGGACGGGGCACAGATACGCAGTATTTT. The chain joins TRBV7-9 to TRBJ2-3, with unresolved D. Germline values: CDR1 SEHNR, CDR2 FQNEAQ (reference sequence). This CDR3 region has 16 residues. Trimming pared 6 bases from V and 1 base from J, leaving 17 bases between.

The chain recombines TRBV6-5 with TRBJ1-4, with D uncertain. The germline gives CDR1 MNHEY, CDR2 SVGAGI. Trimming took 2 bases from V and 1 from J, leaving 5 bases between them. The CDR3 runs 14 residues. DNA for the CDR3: TGTGCCAGCAGTTACAGGAGAACTAATGAAAAACTGTTTTTT. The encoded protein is CASSYRRTNEKLFF.

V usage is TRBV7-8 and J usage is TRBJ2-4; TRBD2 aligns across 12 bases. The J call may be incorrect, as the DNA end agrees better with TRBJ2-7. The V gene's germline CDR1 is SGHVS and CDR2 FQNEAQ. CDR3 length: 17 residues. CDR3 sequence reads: CASSSTRPASGRDEQYF. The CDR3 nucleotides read TGTGCCAGCAGCTCAACCCGTCCCGCTAGCGGGAGGGACGAGCAGTACTTC.

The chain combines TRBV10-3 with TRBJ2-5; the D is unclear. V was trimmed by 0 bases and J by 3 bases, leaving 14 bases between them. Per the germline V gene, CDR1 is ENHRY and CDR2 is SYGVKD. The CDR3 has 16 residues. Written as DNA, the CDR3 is TGTGCCATCAGTGAGTCCTCAGAAAGGTCAGAAGAGACCCAGTACTTC. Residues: CAISESSERSEETQYF.

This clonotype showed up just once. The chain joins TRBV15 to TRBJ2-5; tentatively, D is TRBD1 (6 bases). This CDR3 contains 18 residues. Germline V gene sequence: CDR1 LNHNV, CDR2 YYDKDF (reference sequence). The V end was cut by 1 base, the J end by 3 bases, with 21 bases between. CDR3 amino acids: CATSRVRGADRRKETQYF. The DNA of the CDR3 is TGTGCCACCAGCAGAGTACGAGGGGCCGACAGGAGGAAAGAGACCCAGTACTTC.

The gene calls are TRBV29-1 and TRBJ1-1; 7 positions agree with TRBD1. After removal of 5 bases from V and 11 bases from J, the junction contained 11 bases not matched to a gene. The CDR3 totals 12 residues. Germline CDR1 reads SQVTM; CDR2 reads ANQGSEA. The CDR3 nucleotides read TGCAGCGTTATAGGACAGGCGTTTGGGGCTTTCTTT. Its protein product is CSVIGQAFGAFF.

The CDR3 nucleotides are TGTGCCACCAGCAGAGATCTGGCAGGGGGTCAGCCCCAGCATTTT. Protein: CATSRDLAGGQPQHF. This chain links TRBV15 with TRBJ1-5; 7 bases align to TRBD1. V lost 0 bases and J lost 6; bases outside the gene matches: 5. The CDR3 sequence is 15 residues long. Per the germline V gene, CDR1 is LNHNV and CDR2 is YYDKDF (reference sequence).

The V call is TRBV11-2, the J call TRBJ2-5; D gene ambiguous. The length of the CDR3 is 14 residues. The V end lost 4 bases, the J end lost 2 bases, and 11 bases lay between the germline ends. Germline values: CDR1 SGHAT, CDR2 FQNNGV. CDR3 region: CASSYGPGQETQYF. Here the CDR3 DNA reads TGTGCCAGCAGCTACGGCCCCGGGCAAGAGACCCAGTACTTC.

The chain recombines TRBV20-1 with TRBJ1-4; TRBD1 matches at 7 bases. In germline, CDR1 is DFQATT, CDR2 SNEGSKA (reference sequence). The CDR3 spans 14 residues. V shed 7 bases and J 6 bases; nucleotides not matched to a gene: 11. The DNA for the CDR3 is TGCAGTGTTTTAAGGACAGGCGGAGATGAAAAACTGTTTTTT. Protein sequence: CSVLRTGGDEKLFF.

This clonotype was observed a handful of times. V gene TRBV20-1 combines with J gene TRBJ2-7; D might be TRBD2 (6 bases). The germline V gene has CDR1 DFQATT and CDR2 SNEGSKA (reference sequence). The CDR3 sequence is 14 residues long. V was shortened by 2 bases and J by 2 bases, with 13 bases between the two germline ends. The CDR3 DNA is TGCAGTGCTAGAAAGGTGGGAGGCGCCTACGAGCAGTACTTC. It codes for CSARKVGGAYEQYF.

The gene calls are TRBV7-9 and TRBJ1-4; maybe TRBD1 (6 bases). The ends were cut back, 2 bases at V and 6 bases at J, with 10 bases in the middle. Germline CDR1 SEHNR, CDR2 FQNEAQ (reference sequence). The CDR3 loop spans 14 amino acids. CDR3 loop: CASSLRGADEKLFF. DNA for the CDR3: TGTGCCAGCAGCTTACGGGGGGCAGATGAAAAACTGTTTTTT.

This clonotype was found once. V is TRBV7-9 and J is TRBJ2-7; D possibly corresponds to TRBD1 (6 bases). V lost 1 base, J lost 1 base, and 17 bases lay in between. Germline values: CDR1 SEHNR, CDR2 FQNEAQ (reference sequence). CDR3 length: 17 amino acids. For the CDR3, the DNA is TGTGCCAGCAGCTTAGACTGGACAGAAACCCCGTCCTACGAGCAGTACTTC. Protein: CASSLDWTETPSYEQYF.

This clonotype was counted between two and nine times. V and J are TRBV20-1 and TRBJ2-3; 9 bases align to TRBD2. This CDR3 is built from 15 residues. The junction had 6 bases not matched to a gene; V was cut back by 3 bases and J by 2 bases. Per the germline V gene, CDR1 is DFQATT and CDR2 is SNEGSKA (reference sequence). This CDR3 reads CSASLSGGLTDTQYF. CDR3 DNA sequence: TGCAGTGCTAGTCTTAGCGGGGGCCTCACAGATACGCAGTATTTT.

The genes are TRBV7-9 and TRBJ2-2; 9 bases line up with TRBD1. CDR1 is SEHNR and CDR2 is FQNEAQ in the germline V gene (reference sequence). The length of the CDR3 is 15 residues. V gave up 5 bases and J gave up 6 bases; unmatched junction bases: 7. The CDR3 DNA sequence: TGTGCCAGCAGCAGGAGTGGGGACAGGGCCGGGGAGCTGTTTTTT. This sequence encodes CASSRSGDRAGELFF.

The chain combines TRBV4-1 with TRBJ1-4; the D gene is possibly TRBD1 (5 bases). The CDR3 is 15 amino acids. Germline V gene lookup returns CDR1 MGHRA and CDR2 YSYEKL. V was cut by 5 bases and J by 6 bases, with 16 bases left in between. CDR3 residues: CASSSHWGRDEKLFF. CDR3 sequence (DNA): TGCGCCAGCAGCTCCCATTGGGGGAGAGATGAAAAACTGTTTTTT.

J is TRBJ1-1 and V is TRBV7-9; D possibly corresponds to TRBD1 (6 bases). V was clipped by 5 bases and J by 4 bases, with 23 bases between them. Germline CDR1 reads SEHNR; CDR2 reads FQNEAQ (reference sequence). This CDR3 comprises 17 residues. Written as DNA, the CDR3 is TGTGCCAGCAGCCCCTCCGGGGGCAGGGGTAGGATCACTGAAGCTTTCTTT. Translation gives CASSPSGGRGRITEAFF.

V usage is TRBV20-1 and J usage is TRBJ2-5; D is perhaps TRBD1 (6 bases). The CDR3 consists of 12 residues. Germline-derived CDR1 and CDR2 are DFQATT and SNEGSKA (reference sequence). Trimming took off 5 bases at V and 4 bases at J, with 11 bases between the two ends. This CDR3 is CSAAGDGETQYF. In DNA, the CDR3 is TGCAGTGCTGCAGGGGACGGAGAGACCCAGTACTTC.

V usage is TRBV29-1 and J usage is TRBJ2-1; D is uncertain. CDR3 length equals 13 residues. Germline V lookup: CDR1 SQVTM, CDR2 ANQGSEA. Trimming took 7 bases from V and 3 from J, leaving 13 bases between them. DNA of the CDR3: TGCAGCGCTGTAACGGCCAGCTACAATGAGCAGTTCTTC. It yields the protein CSAVTASYNEQFF.

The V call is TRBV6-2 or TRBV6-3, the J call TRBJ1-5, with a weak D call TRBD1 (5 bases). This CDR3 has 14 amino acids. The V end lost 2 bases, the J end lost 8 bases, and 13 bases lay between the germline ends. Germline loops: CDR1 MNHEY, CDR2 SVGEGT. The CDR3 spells CASSYRTTQKPQHF. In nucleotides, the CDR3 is TGTGCCAGCAGTTACAGGACAACCCAGAAGCCCCAGCATTTT.

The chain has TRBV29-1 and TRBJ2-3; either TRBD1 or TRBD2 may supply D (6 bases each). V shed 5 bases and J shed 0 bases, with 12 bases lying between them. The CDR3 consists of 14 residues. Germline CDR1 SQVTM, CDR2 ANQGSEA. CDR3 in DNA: TGCAGCGTTTATGGGGGGCTTAGCACAGATACGCAGTATTTT. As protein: CSVYGGLSTDTQYF.

This CDR3 reads CASSQAGLKTEAFF. The CDR3 bases are TGTGCCAGCAGCCAAGCAGGGCTTAAGACTGAAGCTTTCTTT. V usage is TRBV3-1 and J usage is TRBJ1-1; possible D gene TRBD1, 5 bases. The V and J ends lost 1 base and 5 bases respectively, with 11 bases between them. CDR1 and CDR2 (germline): LGHDT, YNNKEL (reference sequence). This CDR3 has 14 amino acids.

The CDR3 coding sequence is TGTGCCAGCAGCCAAGGGACGGGGGAGCGAGAGACCCAGTACTTC. This translates into CASSQGTGERETQYF. The V gene is TRBV4-2, the J gene TRBJ2-5; TRBD2 might be the D (6 bases). CDR1 LGHNA and CDR2 YNFKEQ come from the germline V gene. V dropped 1 base and J dropped 4 bases, with 13 bases sitting between them. The CDR3 loop spans 15 amino acids.

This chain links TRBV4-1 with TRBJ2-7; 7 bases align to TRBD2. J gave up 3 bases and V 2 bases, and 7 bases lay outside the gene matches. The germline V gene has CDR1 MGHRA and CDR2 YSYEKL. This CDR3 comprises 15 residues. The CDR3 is CASSQSQGGGYEQYF. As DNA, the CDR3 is TGCGCCAGCAGCCAAAGCCAGGGCGGGGGCTACGAGCAGTACTTC.

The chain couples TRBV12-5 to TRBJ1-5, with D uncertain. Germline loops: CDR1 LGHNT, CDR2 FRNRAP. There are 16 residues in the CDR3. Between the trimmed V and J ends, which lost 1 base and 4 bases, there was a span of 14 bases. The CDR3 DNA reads TGTGCTAGTGGTTTGGGAGTCGGGTTCCAAAATCAGCCCCAGCATTTT. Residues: CASGLGVGFQNQPQHF.